One and the same sample provided the 30 T cell receptor beta chains below, sequenced in a study of cytomegalovirus exposure and HLA in healthy donors. The PCR used 60 Vbeta and 13 Jbeta primers. Profiling relied on immunoSEQ multiplex PCR, and the TCRdb table lists in-frame clones only, not all of them. The sample yields some 200,000 clones, roughly 70% seen once. Sequencing used PBMCs. These receptors originate from a man aged 40-49 years in good health and CMV-seropositive.

CDR3 region: CASSQGAGKYNEQFF. CDR3 in DNA: TGTGCCAGCAGCCAAGGGGCGGGGAAATACAATGAGCAGTTCTTC. The chain employs TRBV14 and TRBJ2-1; maybe TRBD2 (6 bases). V lost 1 base, J lost 4 bases, and 11 bases lay in between. Germline V CDR1 and CDR2: SGHDN, FVKESK. The CDR3 covers 15 residues.

The gene calls are TRBV7-9 and TRBJ1-4; 8 nucleotides match TRBD1. Germline CDR1 is SEHNR and CDR2 is FQNEAQ (reference sequence). The CDR3 totals 15 residues. V lost 3 bases, J lost 1 base, and 1 base stayed unmatched. CDR3 nucleotide sequence: TGTGCCAGCAGCTTCAGGGGGCAAACTAATGAAAAACTGTTTTTT. Residues: CASSFRGQTNEKLFF.

This chain connects TRBV6-1 to TRBJ1-4; 8 positions agree with TRBD1. Germline-derived CDR1 and CDR2 are MNHNS and SASEGT. The CDR3 totals 15 residues. The V gene end was trimmed by 4 bases and the J gene end by 2 bases; junction bases not matched to a gene: 3. The CDR3: CASSGNRGTNEKLFF. CDR3 in DNA: TGTGCCAGCAGTGGTAACAGGGGGACTAATGAAAAACTGTTTTTT.

The chain is built from TRBV7-9 and TRBJ2-3, with 10 bases matching TRBD2. The CDR3 extends over 15 amino acids. The V and J ends lost 6 bases and 1 base, in that order; junction bases with no gene match: 4. The V gene's germline CDR1 is SEHNR and CDR2 FQNEAQ (reference sequence). CDR3 nucleotides: TGTGCCAGCAGTTGGACTAGCGGTCGCACAGATACGCAGTATTTT. Residues: CASSWTSGRTDTQYF.

V is TRBV14 and J is TRBJ2-7, with a possible D match to TRBD1 (5 bases). The germline V gene encodes CDR1 SGHDN and CDR2 FVKESK. The CDR3 extends over 13 amino acids. V lost 2 bases to trimming and J lost 4 bases, with 9 bases between them. CDR3 bases: TGTGCCAGCAGCCAATCCGACAGATACGAGCAGTACTTC. Its protein product is CASSQSDRYEQYF.

The chain is built from TRBV7-2 and TRBJ1-2; 9 positions match TRBD1. V was clipped by 0 bases and J by 8 bases; unmatched bases: 7. The CDR3 runs to 15 residues. The germline V gene has CDR1 SGHTA and CDR2 FQGNSA. This CDR3 is CASSLAPGQGVGYTF. CDR3 sequence (DNA): TGTGCCAGCAGCTTAGCCCCGGGACAGGGTGTGGGCTACACCTTC.

This chain joins TRBV7-2 and TRBJ2-1, with 8 bases identical to TRBD1. The V gene end was trimmed by 4 bases and the J gene end by 1 base; junction bases not matched to a gene: 6. Germline CDR1 reads SGHTA; CDR2 reads FQGNSA. The CDR3 consists of 16 residues. DNA for the CDR3: TGTGCCAGCAGCTCCCGGACAGGGACGTCCTACAATGAGCAGTTCTTC. It translates to CASSSRTGTSYNEQFF. Combining the CDR3 with reference TRBV7-2 and TRBJ2-1 gives the whole variable domain GAGVSQSPSNKVTEKGKDVELRCDPISGHTALYWYRQSLGQGLEFLIYFQGNSAPDKSGLPSDRFSAERTGGSVSTLTIQRTQQEDSAVYLCASSSRTGTSYNEQFFGPGTRLTVL.

V gene TRBV25-1 combines with J gene TRBJ2-1; 9 nucleotides line up with TRBD2. V lost 9 bases and J lost 7; bases outside the gene matches: 10. The CDR3 has 14 amino acids. Germline V gives CDR1 MGHDK, CDR2 SYGVNS. The CDR3 DNA follows: TGTGCCAGTCGTAGCGGGGGTTTGGGGAATGAGCAGTTCTTC. Amino acids: CASRSGGLGNEQFF.

The chain recombines TRBV9 with TRBJ1-2, with 9 bases aligning to TRBD1. Germline V gene sequence: CDR1 SGDLS, CDR2 YYNGEE. The CDR3 loop spans 16 amino acids. Unmatched junction bases numbered 7, after V lost 3 bases and J lost 1 base. The CDR3 protein is CASSAYRGHVNYGYTF. The CDR3 DNA follows: TGTGCCAGCAGCGCCTACAGGGGGCATGTTAACTATGGCTACACCTTC.

The J gene is TRBJ1-4, the V gene TRBV5-5, with a weak D call TRBD1 (6 bases). Germline lookup yields CDR1 SGHKS and CDR2 YYEKEE (reference sequence). The length of the CDR3 is 17 residues. V was pared by 2 bases and J by 0 bases, with 14 bases between. The CDR3 loop reads CASSFHPDRPTNEKLFF. CDR3 sequence (DNA): TGTGCCAGCAGCTTCCACCCCGACAGGCCAACTAATGAAAAACTGTTTTTT.

The V and J genes are TRBV11-1 and TRBJ2-7; D is ambiguous. The germline V gene encodes CDR1 SGHAT and CDR2 FQDESV (reference sequence). This CDR3 is built from 12 residues. Between the trimmed V and J ends, which lost 2 bases and 6 bases, there was a span of 8 bases. The chain's CDR3 is CASSLQLGEQYF. In nucleotides, the CDR3 is TGTGCCAGCAGCTTACAACTTGGCGAGCAGTACTTC.

This clone was found a few times. The chain has TRBV9 and TRBJ1-2; 9 bases align to TRBD1. CDR1 and CDR2 from the germline V gene are SGDLS and YYNGEE. V gave up 2 bases and J gave up 7 bases; unmatched junction bases: 12. The CDR3 length is 16 residues. The CDR3 coding sequence is TGTGCCAGCAGCGTGAGTCCGGGACAGGGTATAGGTGGCTACACCTTC. It yields the protein CASSVSPGQGIGGYTF.

In the case of this clone: This may be a read error, as it is one base from a much larger clone. The sample holds other DNA sequences that translate to the same CDR3. V and J are TRBV6-6 and TRBJ1-6; TRBD1 matches 11 bases. Germline V gene sequence: CDR1 MNHNY, CDR2 SVGAGI (reference sequence). The CDR3 contains 16 residues. CDR3 loop: CASSPPGQGAYSPLHF. Here the CDR3 DNA reads TGTGCTAGCAGTCCGCCCGGACAGGGGGCTTATTCACCCCTCCACTTT.

The chain joins TRBV9 to TRBJ2-1; possibly TRBD1 for D (5 bases). Between the trimmed V and J ends, which lost 4 bases and 7 bases, there was a span of 18 bases. This CDR3 has 15 amino acids. In germline, CDR1 is SGDLS, CDR2 YYNGEE. The CDR3 nucleotides read TGTGCCAGCAGCACTATCGCCCAGGGTGAGAATGAGCAGTTCTTC. It translates to CASSTIAQGENEQFF. The variable domain in full, completed from reference TRBV9 and TRBJ2-1, reads DSGVTQTPKHLITATGQRVTLRCSPRSGDLSVYWYQQSLDQGLQFLIQYYNGEERAKGNILERFSAQQFPDLHSELNLSSLELGDSALYFCASSTIAQGENEQFFGPGTRLTVL.

This clone appeared once. An end of the junction differs from the germline gene, which may be a read error. The rearrangement joins TRBV7-9 to TRBJ1-2; D may be TRBD1 (6 bases). The CDR3 totals 12 residues. Germline CDR1 and CDR2: SEHNR and FQNEAQ (reference sequence). The CDR3 DNA reads TGTTCCAGCAGCGTGGGAGGGGACAGCTACACCTTC. Encoded protein: CSSSVGGDSYTF.

This rearrangement joins TRBV11-2 to TRBJ1-4; D is possibly TRBD1 (6 bases). Germline V gives CDR1 SGHAT, CDR2 FQNNGV. With 4 bases removed from V and 7 bases from J, the gap between germline ends came to 19 bases. The CDR3 spans 16 residues. CDR3 nucleotide sequence: TGTGCCAGCAGCTCCGAGGGAGGGGGAAGAGCTGAAAAACTGTTTTTT. Protein: CASSSEGGGRAEKLFF.

The chain has TRBV2 and TRBJ2-1; D call uncertain. CDR3 length: 15 amino acids. Looked up from germline, CDR1 is SNHLY and CDR2 is FYNNEI. Trimming took off 5 bases at V and 7 bases at J, with 18 bases between the two ends. The CDR3 sequence: CASSTSPTTGNEQFF. For the CDR3, the DNA is TGTGCCAGCAGTACCTCCCCTACTACCGGAAATGAGCAGTTCTTC.

The rearrangement uses TRBV5-8 and TRBJ1-2; D perhaps matches TRBD1 (5 bases). The CDR3 covers 13 residues. The V end lost 2 bases, the J end lost 4 bases, and 9 bases lay between the germline ends. Germline assignment: CDR1 SGHTS and CDR2 YDEGEE. The CDR3, as DNA: TGTGCCAGCAGCTTTGGGGGGTCCTATGGCTACACCTTC. It is translated as CASSFGGSYGYTF.

The gene calls are TRBV19 and TRBJ1-5; TRBD1 matches 9 bases. The germline CDR1 and CDR2 sequences are LNHDA and SQIVND (reference sequence). The trim removed 3 bases at V and 0 bases at J, leaving 0 bases unmatched. The CDR3 runs 15 residues. This chain's CDR3 is CASSMTGGSNQPQHF. The CDR3 DNA follows: TGTGCCAGTAGTATGACAGGGGGTAGCAATCAGCCCCAGCATTTT.

This clone was counted only a few times. This chain links TRBV6-5 with TRBJ2-1, with D possibly TRBD1 on 6 matching bases. Germline-derived CDR1 and CDR2 are MNHEY and SVGAGI. This CDR3 comprises 15 residues. Trimming left V 2 bases short and J 5 bases short, with 13 bases between. The CDR3 reads CASSYKQGIHNEQFF. CDR3 nucleotides: TGTGCCAGCAGTTACAAACAGGGAATTCACAATGAGCAGTTCTTC.

The chain carries TRBV2 and TRBJ2-7, with 9 bases identical to TRBD1. V was pared by 11 bases and J by 0 bases, with 17 bases of the junction left unmatched. The germline CDR1 and CDR2 sequences are SNHLY and FYNNEI. The CDR3 has 17 residues. CDR3 sequence (DNA): TGTGCCCCGGGGACAGGGAAAGATTGGCTTAGCTCCTACGAGCAGTACTTC. This sequence encodes CAPGTGKDWLSSYEQYF. Full variable domain (outside the CDR3, taken from reference TRBV2 and TRBJ2-7): EPEVTQTPSHQVTQMGQEVILRCVPISNHLYFYWYRQILGQKVEFLVSFYNNEISEKSEIFDDQFSVERPDGSNFTLKIRSTKLEDSAMYFCAPGTGKDWLSSYEQYFGPGTRLTVT.

This sequence joins TRBV4-1 and TRBJ2-1; D gene uncertain. The CDR3 spans 15 residues. CDR1 and CDR2 from the germline V gene are MGHRA and YSYEKL. V was shortened by 2 bases and J by 6 bases, with 14 bases between the two germline ends. CDR3 in amino acids: CASSQSFLGGNEQFF. The CDR3 coding sequence is TGCGCCAGCAGCCAAAGCTTCCTAGGTGGCAATGAGCAGTTCTTC.

The sample holds one count of this clone. The chain carries TRBV27 and TRBJ2-3; 8 positions agree with TRBD2. The CDR3 totals 13 residues. V was clipped by 11 bases and J by 7 bases; unmatched bases: 11. Per the germline V gene, CDR1 is MNHEY and CDR2 is SMNVEV (reference sequence). Here the CDR3 DNA reads TGTGCCTCTCGGGGGGGCGGGGGTCATACGCAGTATTTT. Amino acid sequence: CASRGGGGHTQYF.

This CDR3 is CASSAAGLGGTQYF. CDR3 sequence (DNA): TGTGCCAGCAGCGCGGCGGGACTAGGAGGGACCCAGTACTTC. The J gene is TRBJ2-5, the V gene TRBV9, with 8 positions matching TRBD2. Unmatched junction bases numbered 8, after V lost 3 bases and J lost 7 bases. CDR3 length: 14 amino acids. CDR1 is SGDLS and CDR2 is YYNGEE in the germline V gene.

V and J are TRBV11-2 and TRBJ2-7, with 8 bases fitting TRBD1. Per germline, CDR1 SGHAT and CDR2 FQNNGV. This CDR3 has 15 residues. V shed 4 bases, J shed 6 bases, and the junction held 11 bases outside the gene matches. CDR3 bases: TGTGCCAGCAGCTCACAGGGGGGAAGGGGTATCGAGCAGTACTTC. Its translation is CASSSQGGRGIEQYF.

This chain connects TRBV6-6 to TRBJ2-7, with 11 bases that match TRBD2. The germline gives CDR1 MNHNY, CDR2 SVGAGI (reference sequence). Unmatched junction bases numbered 7, after V lost 7 bases and J lost 2 bases. This CDR3 contains 15 residues. The CDR3 here is CASIFSGGDTYEQYF. The CDR3 nucleotides are TGTGCCAGCATTTTTAGCGGGGGGGATACCTACGAGCAGTACTTC.

This clone was recorded a few times. This chain uses TRBV6-5 with TRBJ1-2; perhaps TRBD1 as D (6 bases). CDR3 length equals 14 residues. The germline CDR1 and CDR2 sequences are MNHEY and SVGAGI. The ends were cut back, 6 bases at V and 4 bases at J, with 15 bases in the middle. The CDR3 loop reads CASSPRAGAYGYTF. The CDR3 nucleotides are TGTGCCAGCAGCCCCCGGGCGGGGGCCTATGGCTACACCTTC.

The chain combines TRBV10-3 with TRBJ1-3, with D unclear. V lost 10 bases and J lost 0, with 13 bases in between. The CDR3 is made up of 14 amino acids. Germline CDR1 is ENHRY and CDR2 is SYGVKD. CDR3 in amino acids: CATGGGSSGNTIYF. The CDR3 DNA follows: TGTGCCACGGGAGGTGGCAGCTCTGGAAACACCATATATTTT.

This clone turned up a few times. This chain links TRBV6-7 with TRBJ1-1, with D uncertain. TRBV6-7 is given ORF status, its function remaining uncertain. The CDR3 is 13 amino acids. The V and J ends lost 2 bases and 1 base respectively, with 5 bases between them. CDR3 DNA: TGTGCCAGCAGTTACGAGGGGAACACTGAAGCTTTCTTT. It codes for CASSYEGNTEAFF.

V is TRBV5-1 and J is TRBJ1-6; possible D gene TRBD1, 6 bases. Between the trimmed V and J ends, which lost 5 bases and 9 bases, there was a span of 24 bases. This CDR3 is built from 17 residues. Germline values: CDR1 SGHRS, CDR2 YFSETQ. CDR3 sequence: CASRMMGARFDGSPLHF. The CDR3 nucleotides are TGCGCCAGCAGGATGATGGGGGCCCGATTCGACGGTTCACCCCTCCACTTT.